These T cell receptor beta chains were read from a single sample in a study of T cells in Graves' hyperthyroidism and ophthalmopathy. In TCRdb, the multiplex PCR reads were re-called with MiXCR into one record per CDR3 protein. This table holds hundreds of thousands of distinct CDR3 sequences, 14% found once. The source material was blood. The receptors were gathered from a woman in her twenties or thirties with Graves' hyperthyroidism. CDR3s include the opening cysteine and the closing phenylalanine or tryptophan. The order of the fields is clone size, V gene, D gene, J gene, CDR3 protein, CDR3 DNA. The D gene is left open where the match is weak. Not every row has a clone size; where given, it reads once, few, many or a size class.

>many|TRBV7-2|NA|TRBJ1-3
CASSLAWGAGNTIYF
TGTGCCAGCAGCTTAGCTTGGGGGGCTGGAAACACCATATATTTT
>few|TRBV7-9|TRBD2|TRBJ2-3
CASSFGAGGGDTQYF
TGTGCCAGCAGCTTCGGAGCGGGGGGTGGGGATACGCAGTATTTT
>NA|TRBV5-8|NA|TRBJ1-5
CASSSGTSLLQPQHF
TGTGCCAGCAGCAGCGGGACTTCCCTTCTCCAGCCCCAGCATTTT
>NA|TRBV12-3/TRBV12-4|NA|TRBJ2-3
CGSSLLRGDTQYF
TGTGGCAGCAGCCTTCTCCGTGGAGATACGCAGTATTTT
>NA|TRBV3-1|NA|TRBJ2-1
CASSQERGPAYNEQFF
TGTGCCAGCAGCCAAGAGCGCGGCCCCGCTTACAATGAGCAGTTCTTC
>NA|TRBV18|TRBD2|TRBJ2-2
CASSPQLAANTGELFF
TGTGCCAGCTCACCCCAACTAGCGGCGAACACCGGGGAGCTGTTTTTT
>many|TRBV15|NA|TRBJ2-1
CATSQGGAGENEQFF
TGTGCCACCAGCCAAGGAGGGGCAGGTGAGAATGAGCAGTTCTTC
>NA|TRBV6-1|TRBD1|TRBJ1-4
CASSAGNDREVEKLFF
TGTGCCAGCAGTGCAGGAAACGACAGGGAGGTCGAAAAACTGTTTTTT
>NA|TRBV30|NA|TRBJ2-7
CAWSGSLEQYF
TGTGCCTGGTCCGGTAGCCTCGAGCAGTACTTC
>NA|TRBV28|NA|TRBJ2-2
CASSLTGRAGELFF
TGTGCCAGCAGTTTAACAGGGAGGGCCGGGGAGCTGTTTTTT
>few|TRBV9|NA|TRBJ1-2
CASSVTSWGYTF
TGTGCCAGCAGCGTGACCAGTTGGGGCTACACCTTC
>many|TRBV7-9|NA|TRBJ2-3
CASSLDRSSTRDTQYF
TGTGCCAGCAGCTTAGACAGGTCCTCTACTAGGGATACGCAGTATTTT
>once|TRBV28|NA|TRBJ1-4
CASSFKGPQNEKLFF
TGTGCCAGCAGTTTTAAAGGTCCGCAGAATGAAAAACTGTTTTTT
>NA|TRBV5-6|NA|TRBJ1-1
CASSLGGMGRLGTEAFF
TGTGCCAGCAGCTTGGGGGGAATGGGGCGCTTGGGCACTGAAGCTTTCTTT
>few|TRBV7-6|TRBD2|TRBJ2-2
CASRLKKAGTSGSKELFF
TGTGCCAGCCGACTTAAAAAAGCCGGGACTAGCGGGAGTAAGGAGCTGTTTTTT
>many|TRBV6-1|TRBD1|TRBJ2-7
CASSGGTGPQYEQYF
TGTGCCAGCAGTGGAGGGACAGGGCCCCAGTACGAGCAGTACTTC
>NA|TRBV9|TRBD2|TRBJ2-2
CASSVDGGSNTGELFF
TGTGCCAGCAGCGTAGACGGCGGGAGTAACACCGGGGAGCTGTTTTTT
>NA|TRBV18|NA|TRBJ2-7
CASSPSSSPEQYF
TGTGCCAGCTCACCGTCGTCAAGTCCCGAGCAGTACTTC
>once|TRBV11-2|NA|TRBJ1-5
CASSTWWGAQHF
TGTGCCAGCAGCACCTGGTGGGGGGCCCAGCATTTT
>NA|TRBV6-1|TRBD1|TRBJ2-1
CASSEYRGEQFF
TGTGCCAGCAGCGAATACAGGGGTGAGCAGTTCTTC
>many|TRBV20-1|TRBD1|TRBJ2-2
CSASRDRGPGELFF
TGCAGTGCTAGTCGCGACAGGGGGCCCGGGGAGCTGTTTTTT
>many|TRBV6-2/TRBV6-3|TRBD1|TRBJ1-4
CASSPRGQGRRNEKLFF
TGTGCCAGCAGTCCGCGGGGACAGGGAAGGCGTAATGAAAAACTGTTTTTT
>many|TRBV12-3/TRBV12-4|NA|TRBJ1-2
CASSLLPGTGYGYTF
TGTGCCAGCAGTTTACTGCCAGGTACGGGGTATGGCTACACCTTC
>NA|TRBV3-1|NA|TRBJ2-2
CASSQGGLKTGELFF
TGTGCCAGCAGCCAAGGCGGACTAAAGACCGGGGAGCTGTTTTTT
>NA|TRBV10-3|NA|TRBJ2-7
CAISTSGTMAEQYF
TGTGCCATCAGTACCTCCGGGACAATGGCGGAGCAGTACTTC
>NA|TRBV11-2|NA|TRBJ2-1
CASSFLWRVQSNEQFF
NA
>many|TRBV28|TRBD1|TRBJ2-5
CASRSWGTGEETQYF
TGTGCCAGCAGAAGTTGGGGGACAGGGGAAGAGACCCAGTACTTC
>many|TRBV7-2|TRBD1|TRBJ2-5
CASSLGPTGAQETQYF
TGTGCCAGCAGCTTGGGACCGACAGGGGCCCAAGAGACCCAGTACTTC
>once|TRBV6-1|TRBD1|TRBJ1-4
CASTDKTGVNGKLFF
TGTGCCAGCACTGACAAGACAGGGGTAAATGGAAAACTGTTTTTT
>NA|TRBV7-9|TRBD1|TRBJ1-4
CASSSGTGYEKLFF
TGTGCCAGCAGCTCCGGGACAGGGTACGAAAAACTGTTTTTT
>NA|TRBV28|NA|TRBJ2-3
CASRYGAQMDTQYF
TGTGCCAGCAGATACGGGGCCCAGATGGATACGCAGTATTTT
>many|TRBV2|TRBD1|TRBJ1-1
CATPGQGANTEAFF
TGTGCCACCCCGGGACAGGGAGCGAACACTGAAGCTTTCTTT
>many|TRBV7-7|NA|TRBJ2-2
CASSYSDYTGELFF
TGTGCTAGCAGCTACTCGGATTACACCGGGGAGCTGTTTTTT
>NA|TRBV18|NA|TRBJ1-1
CASRGTMPNTEAFF
TGTGCCAGTCGAGGGACAATGCCGAACACTGAAGCTTTCTTT
>many|TRBV13|NA|TRBJ2-4
CASRRGLAKNIQYF
TGTGCCAGCAGGAGGGGGTTAGCCAAAAACATTCAGTACTTC
>many|TRBV6-2/TRBV6-3|TRBD2|TRBJ2-2
CASYHGRLAGGTGELFF
TGTGCCAGCTATCATGGGAGACTAGCGGGAGGCACCGGGGAGCTGTTTTTT
>many|TRBV6-1|NA|TRBJ1-6
CASSTGRDSPLHF
TGTGCCAGCAGCACAGGGAGGGATTCACCCCTCCACTTT
>many|TRBV6-1|TRBD1|TRBJ1-1
CASSYADRGEAFF
TGTGCCAGCAGTTACGCCGACAGGGGTGAAGCTTTCTTT
>NA|TRBV29-1|NA|TRBJ2-4
CSVEVKNIQYF
TGCAGCGTTGAAGTTAAAAACATTCAGTACTTC
>NA|TRBV4-3|TRBD2|TRBJ2-1
CASSQDRTSGSYEQFF
TGCGCCAGCAGCCAAGATCGGACTAGCGGGAGCTATGAGCAGTTCTTC
>NA|TRBV18|NA|TRBJ2-5
CASSPPHRETQYF
TGTGCCAGCTCACCACCGCATCGAGAGACCCAGTACTTC
>many|TRBV12-3/TRBV12-4|NA|TRBJ1-1
CASSYRQGNTEAFF
TGTGCCAGCAGTTATCGCCAGGGGAACACTGAAGCTTTCTTT
>many|TRBV7-8|TRBD1|TRBJ1-4
CASSLTGPSEKLFF
TGTGCCAGCAGCTTGACAGGGCCAAGTGAAAAACTGTTTTTT
>NA|TRBV19|NA|TRBJ1-5
CASTRTASGPQHF
TGTGCCAGTACTAGGACAGCGTCGGGGCCCCAGCATTTT
>many|TRBV6-6|NA|TRBJ2-1
CASSYSGRNEQFF
TGTGCCAGCAGTTACTCGGGGCGGAATGAGCAGTTCTTC
>NA|TRBV7-2|NA|TRBJ1-6
CASSFAGTRDSPLHF
TGTGCCAGCAGCTTCGCCGGGACGCGCGATTCACCCCTCCACTTT
>many|TRBV7-2|NA|TRBJ2-1
CASSPSYVEQFF
TGTGCCAGCAGCCCGAGCTACGTTGAGCAGTTCTTC
>NA|TRBV7-9|TRBD2|TRBJ2-7
CASSLVAGEAYEQYF
TGTGCCAGCAGCTTAGTGGCGGGGGAAGCCTACGAGCAGTACTTC
>few|TRBV30|NA|TRBJ2-2
CAWSPPRLGTAGELFF
TGTGCCTGGAGTCCCCCGCGGCTGGGTACGGCCGGGGAGCTGTTTTTT
>NA|TRBV7-9|NA|TRBJ2-7
CASSLGVYSYEQYF
TGTGCCAGCAGCTTAGGGGTGTACTCCTACGAGCAGTACTTC
>NA|TRBV28|NA|TRBJ1-3
CASSFPGISGNAIYF
TGTGCCAGCAGTTTTCCCGGTATCTCTGGAAACGCCATATATTTT